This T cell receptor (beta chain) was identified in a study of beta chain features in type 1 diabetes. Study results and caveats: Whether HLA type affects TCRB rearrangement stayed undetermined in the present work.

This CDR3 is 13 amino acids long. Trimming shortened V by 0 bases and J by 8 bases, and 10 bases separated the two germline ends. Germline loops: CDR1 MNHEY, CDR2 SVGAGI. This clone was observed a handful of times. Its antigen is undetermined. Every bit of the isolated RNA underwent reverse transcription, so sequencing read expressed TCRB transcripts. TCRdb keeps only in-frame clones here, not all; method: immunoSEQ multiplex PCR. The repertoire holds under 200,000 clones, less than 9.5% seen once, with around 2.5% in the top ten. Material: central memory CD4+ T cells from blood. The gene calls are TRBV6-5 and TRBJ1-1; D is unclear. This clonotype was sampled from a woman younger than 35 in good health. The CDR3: CASSYSRGREAFF. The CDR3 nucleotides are TGTGCCAGCAGTTACTCGAGAGGGCGGGAAGCTTTCTTT.